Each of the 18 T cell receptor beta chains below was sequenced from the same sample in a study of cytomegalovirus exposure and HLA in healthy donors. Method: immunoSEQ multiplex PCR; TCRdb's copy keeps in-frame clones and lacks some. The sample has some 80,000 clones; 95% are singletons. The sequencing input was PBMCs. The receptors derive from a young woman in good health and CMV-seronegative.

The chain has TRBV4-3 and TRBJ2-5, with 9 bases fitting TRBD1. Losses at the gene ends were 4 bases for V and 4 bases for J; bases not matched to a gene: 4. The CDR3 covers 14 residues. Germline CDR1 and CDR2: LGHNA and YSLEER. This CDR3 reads CASSPDRGGETQYF. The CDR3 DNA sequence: TGCGCCAGCAGCCCGGACAGGGGAGGAGAGACCCAGTACTTC.

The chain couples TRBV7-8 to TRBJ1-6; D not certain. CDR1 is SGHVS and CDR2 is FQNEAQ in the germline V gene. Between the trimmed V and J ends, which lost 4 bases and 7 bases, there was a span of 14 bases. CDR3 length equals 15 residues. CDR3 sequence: CASSSLLQRNSPLHF. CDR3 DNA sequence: TGTGCCAGCAGCTCCTTACTCCAGCGAAATTCACCCCTCCACTTT.

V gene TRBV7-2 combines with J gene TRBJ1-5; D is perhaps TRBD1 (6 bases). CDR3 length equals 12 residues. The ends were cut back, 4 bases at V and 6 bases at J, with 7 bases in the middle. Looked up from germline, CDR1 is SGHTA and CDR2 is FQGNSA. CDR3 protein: CASSSQGQPQHF. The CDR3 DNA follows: TGTGCCAGCAGCTCACAGGGTCAGCCCCAGCATTTT.

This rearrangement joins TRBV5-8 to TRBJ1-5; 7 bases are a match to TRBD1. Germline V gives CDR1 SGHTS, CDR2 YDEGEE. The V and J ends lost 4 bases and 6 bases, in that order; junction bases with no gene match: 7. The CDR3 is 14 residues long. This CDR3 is CASSLDRDTQPQHF. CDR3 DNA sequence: TGTGCCAGCAGCCTAGACAGGGACACTCAGCCCCAGCATTTT.

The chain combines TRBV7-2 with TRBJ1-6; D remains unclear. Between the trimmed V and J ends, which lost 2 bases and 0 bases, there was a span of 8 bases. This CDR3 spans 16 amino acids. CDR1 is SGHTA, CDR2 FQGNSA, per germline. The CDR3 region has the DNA TGTGCCAGCAGCTTATTGGCAGTCTCCTATAATTCACCCCTCCACTTT. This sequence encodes CASSLLAVSYNSPLHF.

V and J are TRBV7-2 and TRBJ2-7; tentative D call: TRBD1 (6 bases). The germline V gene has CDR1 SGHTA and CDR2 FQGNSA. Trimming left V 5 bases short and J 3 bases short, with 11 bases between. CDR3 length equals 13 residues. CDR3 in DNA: TGTGCCAGCAGCCTCGGACAGTTCTACGAGCAGTACTTC. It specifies CASSLGQFYEQYF.

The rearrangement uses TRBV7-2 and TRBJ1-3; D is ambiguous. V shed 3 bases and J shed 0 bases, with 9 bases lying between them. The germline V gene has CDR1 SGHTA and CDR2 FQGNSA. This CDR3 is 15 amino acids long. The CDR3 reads CASSFQTFSGNTIYF. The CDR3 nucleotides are TGTGCCAGCAGCTTCCAGACTTTCTCTGGAAACACCATATATTTT.

The chain's CDR3 is CASSLFLAGGSYEQYF. The CDR3, as DNA: TGTGCCAGCAGCTTATTTCTAGCGGGAGGCTCCTACGAGCAGTACTTC. The chain links TRBV7-2 to TRBJ2-7, with 11 bases that match TRBD2. Unmatched junction bases numbered 3, after V lost 2 bases and J lost 0 bases. This CDR3 region has 16 residues. CDR1 and CDR2 from the germline V gene are SGHTA and FQGNSA.

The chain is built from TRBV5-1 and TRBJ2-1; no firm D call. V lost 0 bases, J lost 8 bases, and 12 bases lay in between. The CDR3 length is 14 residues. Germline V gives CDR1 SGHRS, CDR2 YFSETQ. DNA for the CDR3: TGCGCCAGCAGCTTGGCCCTTAGTCGCTATGAGCAGTTCTTC. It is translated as CASSLALSRYEQFF.

The CDR3 region is CASSLGAANTGELFF. The DNA for the CDR3 is TGTGCCAGCAGCTTAGGGGCCGCGAACACCGGGGAGCTGTTTTTT. V is TRBV7-2 and J is TRBJ2-2; D unresolved. The V end was cut by 1 base, the J end by 0 bases, with 6 bases between. Germline loops: CDR1 SGHTA, CDR2 FQGNSA. This CDR3 is built from 15 residues.

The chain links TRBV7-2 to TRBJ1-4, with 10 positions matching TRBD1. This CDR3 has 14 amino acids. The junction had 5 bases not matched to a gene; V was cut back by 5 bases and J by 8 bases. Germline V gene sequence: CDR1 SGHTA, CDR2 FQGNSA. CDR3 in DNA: TGTGCCAGCAGCACGACAGGGGGCCGAGAAAAACTGTTTTTT. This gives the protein CASSTTGGREKLFF.

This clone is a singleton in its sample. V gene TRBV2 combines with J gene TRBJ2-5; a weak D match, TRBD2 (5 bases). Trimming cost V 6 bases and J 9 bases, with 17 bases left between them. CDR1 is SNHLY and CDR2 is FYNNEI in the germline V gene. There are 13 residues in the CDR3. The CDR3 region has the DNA TGTGCCAGCAGAGGACTCTCGGTAATGGCCCAGTACTTC. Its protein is CASRGLSVMAQYF.

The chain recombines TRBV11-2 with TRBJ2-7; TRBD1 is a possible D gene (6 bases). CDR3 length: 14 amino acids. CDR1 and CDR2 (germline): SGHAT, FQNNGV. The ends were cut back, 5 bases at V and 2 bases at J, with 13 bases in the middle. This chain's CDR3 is CASSLTGTTYEQYF. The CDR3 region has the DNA TGTGCCAGCAGCCTCACCGGGACAACCTACGAGCAGTACTTC.

CDR3 region: CASSRDRGQNYGYTF. The CDR3 DNA follows: TGCGCCAGCAGCCGGGACAGGGGTCAGAACTATGGCTACACCTTC. The chain couples TRBV5-1 to TRBJ1-2, with 10 bases matching TRBD1. Germline values: CDR1 SGHRS, CDR2 YFSETQ. This CDR3 spans 15 amino acids. J lost 2 bases, V lost 4 bases, and 5 bases had no gene match.

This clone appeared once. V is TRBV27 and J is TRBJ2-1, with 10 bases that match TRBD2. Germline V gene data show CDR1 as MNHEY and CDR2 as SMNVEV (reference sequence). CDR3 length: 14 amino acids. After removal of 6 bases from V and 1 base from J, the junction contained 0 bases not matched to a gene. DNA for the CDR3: TGTGCCAGCAGGACTAGCGGGTCCTACAATGAGCAGTTCTTC. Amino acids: CASRTSGSYNEQFF.

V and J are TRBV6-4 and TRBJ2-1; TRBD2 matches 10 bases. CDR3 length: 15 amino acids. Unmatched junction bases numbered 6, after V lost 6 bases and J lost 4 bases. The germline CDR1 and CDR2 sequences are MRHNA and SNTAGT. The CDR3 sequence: CASSPQAGGYNEQFF. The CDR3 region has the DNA TGTGCCAGCAGCCCTCAAGCGGGAGGGTACAATGAGCAGTTCTTC.

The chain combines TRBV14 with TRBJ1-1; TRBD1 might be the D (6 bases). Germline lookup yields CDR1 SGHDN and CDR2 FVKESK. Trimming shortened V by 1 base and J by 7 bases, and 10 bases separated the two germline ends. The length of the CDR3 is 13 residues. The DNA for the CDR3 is TGTGCCAGCAGCCAAGGGAGACAGGTTGAAGCTTTCTTT. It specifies CASSQGRQVEAFF.

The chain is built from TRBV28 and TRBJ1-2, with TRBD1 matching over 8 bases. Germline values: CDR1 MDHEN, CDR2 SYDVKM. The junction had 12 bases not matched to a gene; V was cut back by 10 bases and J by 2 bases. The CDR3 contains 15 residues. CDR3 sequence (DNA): TGTGCCACCCAATTCGGGGACAGGAGAAACTATGGCTACACCTTC. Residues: CATQFGDRRNYGYTF.